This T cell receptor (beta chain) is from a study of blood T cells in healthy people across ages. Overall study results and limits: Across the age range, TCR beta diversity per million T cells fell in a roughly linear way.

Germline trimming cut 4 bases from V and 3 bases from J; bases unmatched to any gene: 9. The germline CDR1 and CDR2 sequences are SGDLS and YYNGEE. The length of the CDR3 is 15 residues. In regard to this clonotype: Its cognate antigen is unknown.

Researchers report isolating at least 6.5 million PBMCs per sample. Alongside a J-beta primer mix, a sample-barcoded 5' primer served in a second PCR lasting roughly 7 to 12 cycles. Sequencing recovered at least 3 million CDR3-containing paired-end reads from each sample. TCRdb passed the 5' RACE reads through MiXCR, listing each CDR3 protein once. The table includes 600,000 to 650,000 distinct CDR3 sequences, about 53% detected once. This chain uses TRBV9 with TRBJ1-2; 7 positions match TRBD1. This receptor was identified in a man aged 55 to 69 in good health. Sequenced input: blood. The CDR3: CASSLGIGGHYGYTF. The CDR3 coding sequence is TGTGCCAGCAGCTTAGGGATAGGGGGCCACTATGGCTACACCTTC.